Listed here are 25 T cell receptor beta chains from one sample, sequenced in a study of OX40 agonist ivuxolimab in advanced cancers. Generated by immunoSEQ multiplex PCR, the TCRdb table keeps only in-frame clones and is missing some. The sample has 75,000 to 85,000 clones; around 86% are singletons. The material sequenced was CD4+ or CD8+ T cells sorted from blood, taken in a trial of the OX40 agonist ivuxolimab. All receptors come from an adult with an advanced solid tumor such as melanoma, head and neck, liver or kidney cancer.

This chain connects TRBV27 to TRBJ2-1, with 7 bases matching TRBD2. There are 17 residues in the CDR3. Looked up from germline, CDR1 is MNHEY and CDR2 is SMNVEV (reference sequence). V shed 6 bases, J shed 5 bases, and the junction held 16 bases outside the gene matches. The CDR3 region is CASRWRGGGSIDNEQFF. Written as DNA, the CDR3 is TGTGCCAGCAGGTGGAGGGGAGGCGGGAGCATCGACAATGAGCAGTTCTTC.

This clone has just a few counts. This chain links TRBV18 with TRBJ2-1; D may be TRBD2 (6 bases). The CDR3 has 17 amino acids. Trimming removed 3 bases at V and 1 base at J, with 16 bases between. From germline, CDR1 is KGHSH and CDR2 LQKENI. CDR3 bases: TGTGCCAGCTCACCTCCGCGTGGTGCGGGATCCTACAATGAGCAGTTCTTC. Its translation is CASSPPRGAGSYNEQFF.

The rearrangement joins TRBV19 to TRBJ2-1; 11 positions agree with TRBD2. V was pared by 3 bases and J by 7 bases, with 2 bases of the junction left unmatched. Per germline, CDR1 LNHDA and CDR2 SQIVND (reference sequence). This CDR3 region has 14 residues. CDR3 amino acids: CASSMTSGINEQFF. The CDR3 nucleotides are TGTGCCAGTAGTATGACTAGCGGGATTAATGAGCAGTTCTTC.

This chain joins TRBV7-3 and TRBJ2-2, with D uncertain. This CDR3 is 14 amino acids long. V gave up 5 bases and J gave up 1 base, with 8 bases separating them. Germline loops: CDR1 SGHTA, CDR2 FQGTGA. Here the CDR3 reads CASSVNLNTGELFF. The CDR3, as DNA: TGTGCCAGCAGCGTTAATTTGAACACCGGGGAGCTGTTTTTT. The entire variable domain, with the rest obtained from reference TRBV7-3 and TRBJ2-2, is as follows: GAGVSQTPSNKVTEKGKYVELRCDPISGHTALYWYRQSLGQGPEFLIYFQGTGAADDSGLPNDRFFAVRPEGSVSTLKIQRTERGDSAVYLCASSVNLNTGELFFGEGSRLTVL.

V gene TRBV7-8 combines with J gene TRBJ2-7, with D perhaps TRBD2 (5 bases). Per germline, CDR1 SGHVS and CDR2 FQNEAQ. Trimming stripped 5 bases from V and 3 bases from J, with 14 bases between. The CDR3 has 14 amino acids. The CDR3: CASSATRDGYEQYF. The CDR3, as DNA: TGTGCCAGCAGCGCGACCCGGGATGGCTACGAGCAGTACTTC.

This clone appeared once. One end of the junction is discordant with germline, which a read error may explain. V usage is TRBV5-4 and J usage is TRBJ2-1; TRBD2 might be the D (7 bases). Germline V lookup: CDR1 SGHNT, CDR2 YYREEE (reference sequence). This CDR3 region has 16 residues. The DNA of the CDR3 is TGTGCCAGCAGCCCGGGGGGCCAGCGGGAATTAAATGAGCAGCTCTTC. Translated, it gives CASSPGGQRELNEQLF.

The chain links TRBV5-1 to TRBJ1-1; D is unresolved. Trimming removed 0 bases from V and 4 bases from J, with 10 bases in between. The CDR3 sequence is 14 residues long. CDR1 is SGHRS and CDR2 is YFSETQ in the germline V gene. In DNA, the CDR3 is TGCGCCAGCAGCTTGGCCTCGGTGGGCACTGAAGCTTTCTTT. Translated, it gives CASSLASVGTEAFF.

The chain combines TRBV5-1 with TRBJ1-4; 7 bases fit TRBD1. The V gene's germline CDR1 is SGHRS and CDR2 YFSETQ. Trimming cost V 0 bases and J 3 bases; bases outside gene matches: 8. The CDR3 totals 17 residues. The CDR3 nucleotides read TGCGCCAGCAGCTTGGGAGGGGGCGTCCGGTCTAATGAAAAACTGTTTTTT. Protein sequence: CASSLGGGVRSNEKLFF.

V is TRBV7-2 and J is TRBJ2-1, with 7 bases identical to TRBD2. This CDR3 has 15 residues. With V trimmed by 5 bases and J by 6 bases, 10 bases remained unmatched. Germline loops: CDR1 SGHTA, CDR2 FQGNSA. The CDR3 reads CASSQRGRVGNEQFF. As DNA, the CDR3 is TGTGCCAGCAGCCAACGAGGGAGGGTGGGCAATGAGCAGTTCTTC.

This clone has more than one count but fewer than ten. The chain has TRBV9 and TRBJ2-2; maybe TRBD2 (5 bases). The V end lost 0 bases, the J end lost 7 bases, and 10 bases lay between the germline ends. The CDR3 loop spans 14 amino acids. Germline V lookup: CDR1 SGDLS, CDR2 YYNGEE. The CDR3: CASSVALRVGELFF. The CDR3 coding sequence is TGTGCCAGCAGCGTAGCCCTGCGGGTCGGGGAGCTGTTTTTT.

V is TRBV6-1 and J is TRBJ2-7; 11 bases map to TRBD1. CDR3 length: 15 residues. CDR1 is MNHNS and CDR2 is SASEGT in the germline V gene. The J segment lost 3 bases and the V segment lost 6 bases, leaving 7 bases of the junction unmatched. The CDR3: CASRGPGQGGYEQYF. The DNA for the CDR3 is TGTGCCAGCAGGGGACCGGGACAGGGGGGCTACGAGCAGTACTTC.

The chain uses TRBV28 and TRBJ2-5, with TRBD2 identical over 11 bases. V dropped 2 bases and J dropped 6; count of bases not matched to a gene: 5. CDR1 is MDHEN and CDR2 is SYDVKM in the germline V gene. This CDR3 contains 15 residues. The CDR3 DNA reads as TGTGCCAGCAGTTTACAAGGACTAGCGGGTCAGACCCAGTACTTC. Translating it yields CASSLQGLAGQTQYF. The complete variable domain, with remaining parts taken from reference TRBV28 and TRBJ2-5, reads DVKVTQSSRYLVKRTGEKVFLECVQDMDHENMFWYRQDPGLGLRLIYFSYDVKMKEKGDIPEGYSVSREKKERFSLILESASTNQTSMYLCASSLQGLAGQTQYFGPGTRLLVL.

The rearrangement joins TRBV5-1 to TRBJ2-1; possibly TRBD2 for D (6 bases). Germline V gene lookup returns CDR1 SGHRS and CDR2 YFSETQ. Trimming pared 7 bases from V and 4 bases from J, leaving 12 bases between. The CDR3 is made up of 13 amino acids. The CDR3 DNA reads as TGCGCCAGCGGCGGAGGGGAATACAATGAGCAGTTCTTC. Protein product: CASGGGEYNEQFF.

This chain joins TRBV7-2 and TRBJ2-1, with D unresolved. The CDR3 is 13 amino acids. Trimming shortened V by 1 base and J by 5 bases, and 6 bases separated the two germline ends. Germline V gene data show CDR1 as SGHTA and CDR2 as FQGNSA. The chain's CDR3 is CASSLGVNNEQFF. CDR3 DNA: TGTGCCAGCAGCTTAGGGGTTAACAATGAGCAGTTCTTC.

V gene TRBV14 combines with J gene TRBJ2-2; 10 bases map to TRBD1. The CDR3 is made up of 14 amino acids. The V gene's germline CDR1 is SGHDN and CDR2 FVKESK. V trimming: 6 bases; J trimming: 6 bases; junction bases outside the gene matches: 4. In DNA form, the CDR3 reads TGTGCCAGCAGGGGACAGGGGAGGTCCGGGGAGCTGTTTTTT. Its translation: CASRGQGRSGELFF.

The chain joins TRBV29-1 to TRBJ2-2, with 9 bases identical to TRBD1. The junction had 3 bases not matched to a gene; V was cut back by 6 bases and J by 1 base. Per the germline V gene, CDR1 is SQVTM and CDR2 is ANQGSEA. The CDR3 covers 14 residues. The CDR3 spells CSVVTGGNTGELFF. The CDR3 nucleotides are TGCAGCGTGGTGACAGGGGGGAACACCGGGGAGCTGTTTTTT.

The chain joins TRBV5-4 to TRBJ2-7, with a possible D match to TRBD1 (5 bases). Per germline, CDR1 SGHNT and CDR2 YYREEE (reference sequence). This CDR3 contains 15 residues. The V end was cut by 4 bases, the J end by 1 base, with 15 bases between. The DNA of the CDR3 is TGTGCCAGCAGCCCGAGATTGGGGCATTCCTACGAGCAGTACTTC. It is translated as CASSPRLGHSYEQYF. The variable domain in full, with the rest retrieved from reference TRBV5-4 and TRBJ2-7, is ETGVTQSPTHLIKTRGQQVTLRCSSQSGHNTVSWYQQALGQGPQFIFQYYREEENGRGNFPPRFSGLQFPNYSSELNVNALELDDSALYLCASSPRLGHSYEQYFGPGTRLTVT.

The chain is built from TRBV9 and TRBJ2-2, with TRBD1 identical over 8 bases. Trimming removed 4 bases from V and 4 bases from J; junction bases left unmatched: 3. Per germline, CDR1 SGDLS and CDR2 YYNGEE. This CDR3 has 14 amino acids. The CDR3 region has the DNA TGTGCCAGCAGCCGAGGACAGGGCACCGGGGAGCTGTTTTTT. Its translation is CASSRGQGTGELFF.

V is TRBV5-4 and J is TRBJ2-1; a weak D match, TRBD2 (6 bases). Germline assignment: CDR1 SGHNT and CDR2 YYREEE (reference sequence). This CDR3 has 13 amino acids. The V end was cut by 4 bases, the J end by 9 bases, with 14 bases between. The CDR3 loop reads CASSRPGSFEQFF. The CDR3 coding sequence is TGTGCCAGCAGCCGTCCCGGGAGTTTTGAGCAGTTCTTC.

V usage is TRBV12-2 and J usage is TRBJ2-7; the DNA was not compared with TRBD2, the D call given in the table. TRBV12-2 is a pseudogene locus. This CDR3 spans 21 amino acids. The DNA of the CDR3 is TGTGCAAGTCGCCCGACCCTAACCGGGACTAGCGGGGCACCCGACTCCTACGAGCAGTACTTC. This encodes CASRPTLTGTSGAPDSYEQYF.

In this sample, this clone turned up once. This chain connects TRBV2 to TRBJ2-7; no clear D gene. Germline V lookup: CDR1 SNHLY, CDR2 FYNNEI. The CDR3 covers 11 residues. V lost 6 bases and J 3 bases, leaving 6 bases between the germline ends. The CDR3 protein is CASRGNYEQYF. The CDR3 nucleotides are TGTGCCAGCAGGGGGAACTACGAGCAGTACTTC.

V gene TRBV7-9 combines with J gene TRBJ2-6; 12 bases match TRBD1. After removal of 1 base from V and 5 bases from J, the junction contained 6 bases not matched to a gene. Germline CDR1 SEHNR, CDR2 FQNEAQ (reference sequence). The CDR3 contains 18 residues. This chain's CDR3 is CASSLGDRGRVRANVLTF. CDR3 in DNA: TGTGCCAGCAGCTTAGGGGACAGGGGGCGCGTTCGGGCCAACGTCCTGACTTTC.

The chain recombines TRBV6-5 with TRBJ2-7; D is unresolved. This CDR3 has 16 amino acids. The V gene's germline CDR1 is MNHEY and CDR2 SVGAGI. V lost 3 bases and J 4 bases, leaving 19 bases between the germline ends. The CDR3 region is CASSYGSGTGKYEQYF. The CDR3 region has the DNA TGTGCCAGCAGTTATGGGTCCGGAACGGGCAAGTACGAGCAGTACTTC.

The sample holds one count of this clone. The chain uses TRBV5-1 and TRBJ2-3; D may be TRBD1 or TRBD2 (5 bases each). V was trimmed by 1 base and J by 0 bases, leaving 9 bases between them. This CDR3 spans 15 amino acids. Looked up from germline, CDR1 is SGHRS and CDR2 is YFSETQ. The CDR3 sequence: CASSLWGPSTDTQYF. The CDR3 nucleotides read TGCGCCAGCAGCTTGTGGGGACCCAGCACAGATACGCAGTATTTT.

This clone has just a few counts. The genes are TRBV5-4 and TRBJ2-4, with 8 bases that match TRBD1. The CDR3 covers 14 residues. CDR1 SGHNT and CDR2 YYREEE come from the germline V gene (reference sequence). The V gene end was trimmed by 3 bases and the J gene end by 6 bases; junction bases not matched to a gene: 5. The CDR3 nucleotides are TGTGCCAGCAGCTCCGCAGGGGGCGGAAACATTCAGTACTTC. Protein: CASSSAGGGNIQYF.